The clone carrying this T cell receptor (beta chain) was recorded at least ten times. The antigen is undetermined. TCRdb recomputed calls from the RT-PCR reads with MiXCR, one row per CDR3 protein. Altogether under 200,000 distinct CDR3 sequences are present, approximately 10% being singletons, with the ten largest covering roughly an eighth. Germline CDR1 MNHEY, CDR2 SMNVEV (reference sequence). V was shortened by 5 bases and J by 1 base, with 8 bases between the two germline ends. The CDR3 extends over 13 amino acids. This sample is drawn from a study of response to subunit inactivated influenza vaccine. Study outcomes and limitations: Authors suggested each seasonal influenza vaccination recruits few new T cells.

This sample comprised non-naive T cells sorted from PBMCs, obtained roughly 45 days after vaccination. The rearrangement links TRBV27 to TRBJ2-5, with D unclear. The source is a man aged 50 to 59 who received an inactivated influenza vaccine. CDR3 region: CASSIMGQETQYF. CDR3 nucleotides: TGTGCCAGCAGTATCATGGGCCAAGAGACCCAGTACTTC.